Listed below are T cell receptor beta chains from one sample, sequenced in a study of blood T cell repertoires in COVID-19. Generated by immunoSEQ multiplex PCR, the TCRdb table keeps only in-frame clones and is missing some. Of 150,000 to 200,000 clones in the sample, approximately 84% were seen once. The sequenced material came from peripheral blood. The receptors here all came from a woman older than 75 with acute or convalescent COVID-19. CDR3s include the opening cysteine and the closing phenylalanine or tryptophan. D genes are given only for firm matches. Rows give clone size only sometimes, using once, few, many, or a class for an expanded clone.

D gene,clone size,J gene,V gene,CDR3 protein,CDR3 DNA
-,-,TRBJ1-1,TRBV6-5,CASRQGTGGAFF,TGTGCCAGCAGGCAAGGGACGGGGGGCGCTTTCTTT
TRBD2,-,TRBJ2-1,TRBV7-2,CASSLISGRALNEQFF,TGTGCCAGCAGCTTAATTAGCGGGAGGGCCTTGAATGAGCAGTTCTTC
TRBD1,-,TRBJ2-3,TRBV6-5,CASSQLTGADTQYF,TGTGCCAGCAGTCAGCTGACAGGGGCAGATACGCAGTATTTT
-,-,TRBJ1-5,TRBV28,CASSWGGSNQPQHF,TGTGCCAGCAGTTGGGGGGGCAGCAATCAGCCCCAGCATTTT
TRBD1,-,TRBJ1-2,TRBV2,CASSGSQGARVYGYTF,TGTGCCAGCAGTGGGTCACAGGGGGCGCGGGTCTATGGCTACACCTTC
TRBD2,once,TRBJ2-5,TRBV4-2,CASSQDPAGGTETQYF,TGTGCCAGCAGCCAAGATCCGGCGGGGGGCACGGAGACCCAGTACTTC
-,-,TRBJ1-2,TRBV2,CASSEGRERGYTF,TGTGCCAGCAGTGAAGGCAGGGAACGTGGCTACACCTTC
TRBD2,-,TRBJ2-3,TRBV28,CASSSPASGRTDTQYF,TGTGCCAGCAGTTCGCCGGCTAGCGGGAGAACAGATACGCAGTATTTT
-,-,TRBJ1-1,TRBV12-3/TRBV12-4,CASSLAGPPEAFF,TGTGCCAGCAGTTTGGCGGGACCTCCTGAAGCTTTCTTT
-,-,TRBJ1-6,TRBV3-1/TRBV3-2,CASSRGRQYNSPLHF,TGTGCCAGCAGCCGGGGCAGGCAGTATAATTCACCCCTCCACTTT
TRBD1,-,TRBJ2-3,TRBV28,CASSPGQADTQYF,TGTGCCAGCAGTCCCGGACAGGCAGATACGCAGTATTTT
-,-,TRBJ2-2,TRBV28,CASSLLRFRARNTGELFF,TGTGCCAGCAGTCTCCTACGTTTCAGGGCGAGGAACACCGGGGAGCTGTTTTTT
TRBD2,-,TRBJ2-1,TRBV7-6,CASSRQAGGAYNEQFF,TGTGCCAGCAGCCGTCAAGCGGGGGGCGCCTACAATGAGCAGTTCTTC
-,few,TRBJ2-1,TRBV2,CASSNFVGAGREQFF,TGTGCCAGCAGCAACTTCGTGGGGGCCGGGCGTGAGCAGTTCTTC